One and the same sample provided the 14 T cell receptor beta chains below, sequenced in a study of post-analysis software for immune sequencing data. Study-wide points: Comparison of patients with controls showed a handful of TRBV segments more frequent in patients, TRBV5-6, TRBV5-1 and TRBV20-1 among them.

cDNA libraries of TCR beta carried unique molecular identifiers. TCRdb reprocessed the PCR reads via MiXCR and lists one record per CDR3 protein. The repertoire holds about 400,000 distinct CDR3 sequences, with less than 40% as singletons. The antigens for these receptors are not known. Specimen: blood. Every receptor here comes from a girl aged 5-17 years with multiple sclerosis.

This clonotype was observed a few times. The gene calls are TRBV10-3 and TRBJ2-7, with D uncertain. The germline gives CDR1 ENHRY, CDR2 SYGVKD. The V and J ends lost 6 bases and 2 bases respectively, with 11 bases between them. The CDR3 is made up of 13 amino acids. CDR3 protein: CAISDREPYEQYF. Here the CDR3 DNA reads TGTGCCATCAGCGATAGGGAACCCTACGAGCAGTACTTC.

The J gene is TRBJ1-1, the V gene TRBV7-9; tentatively, D is TRBD1 (5 bases). Per the germline V gene, CDR1 is SEHNR and CDR2 is FQNEAQ (reference sequence). The germline V and J ends were trimmed by 8 bases and 0 bases, with 25 bases remaining between them. This CDR3 comprises 18 residues. The CDR3 coding sequence is TGTGCCAGCGAGCCGGGACCGCCACGTGAGTCTATGAACACTGAAGCTTTCTTT. Its translation is CASEPGPPRESMNTEAFF.

This clonotype turned up a few times. The rearrangement joins TRBV2 to TRBJ2-5; 8 bases map to TRBD2. The CDR3 is 13 amino acids. V dropped 8 bases and J dropped 2; count of bases not matched to a gene: 4. Germline CDR1 is SNHLY and CDR2 is FYNNEI. For the CDR3, the DNA is TGTGCCAGCTGCGGGGGGCCGCAAGAGACCCAGTACTTC. This sequence encodes CASCGGPQETQYF.

This clonotype was seen a few times. The junction departs from the called germline gene at one end, perhaps through a read error. The chain carries TRBV4-2 and TRBJ2-7, with 9 bases that match TRBD1. CDR3 length: 14 amino acids. The germline V gene encodes CDR1 LGHNA and CDR2 YNFKEQ. The CDR3: CAGSRTGESYEQYF. The CDR3, as DNA: TGTGCCGGCAGCCGGACAGGGGAGTCCTACGAGCAGTACTTC.

V gene TRBV7-2 combines with J gene TRBJ1-6; tentative D call: TRBD1 (5 bases). Germline CDR1 SGHTA, CDR2 FQGNSA. The germline V and J ends were trimmed by 6 bases and 0 bases, with 15 bases remaining between them. The CDR3 totals 17 residues. The CDR3 here is CASSHRRTSSYNSPLHF. CDR3 DNA: TGTGCCAGCAGTCACAGGCGGACCAGCTCCTATAATTCACCCCTCCACTTT.

This clonotype appeared a few times. V gene TRBV6-5 combines with J gene TRBJ1-5; 10 nucleotides align to TRBD1. Germline CDR1 reads MNHEY; CDR2 reads SVGAGI. V lost 6 bases to trimming and J lost 4 bases; unmatched junction nucleotides: 9. This CDR3 spans 16 amino acids. CDR3 nucleotides: TGTGCCAGCAGACCCGGGACAGGGGCCGAAAATCAGCCCCAGCATTTT. Translation gives CASRPGTGAENQPQHF.

This clonotype showed up just a few times. V gene TRBV10-3 combines with J gene TRBJ2-1; the D gene is possibly TRBD2 (7 bases). Trimming removed 3 bases at V and 2 bases at J, with 17 bases between. This CDR3 is built from 17 residues. The germline gives CDR1 ENHRY, CDR2 SYGVKD. CDR3 coding DNA: TGTGCCATCAGTGAACCCCGTGGAGGGGGGGCCTACAATGAGCAGTTCTTC. It yields the protein CAISEPRGGGAYNEQFF.

This clonotype was counted many times. V is TRBV28 and J is TRBJ2-7, with 7 positions matching TRBD2. The V gene end was trimmed by 4 bases and the J gene end by 2 bases; junction bases not matched to a gene: 5. The CDR3 totals 14 residues. In germline, CDR1 is MDHEN, CDR2 SYDVKM. The CDR3 reads CASSWAGEAYEQYF. The CDR3 bases are TGTGCCAGCAGTTGGGCGGGGGAAGCCTACGAGCAGTACTTC.

The chain uses TRBV5-1 and TRBJ2-5, with D uncertain. The CDR3 spans 17 residues. V shed 1 base and J shed 1 base, with 17 bases lying between them. Germline V gene lookup returns CDR1 SGHRS and CDR2 YFSETQ. The CDR3 reads CASSLLQRAQTQETQYF. Here the CDR3 DNA reads TGCGCCAGCAGCTTGCTTCAGCGAGCGCAGACCCAAGAGACCCAGTACTTC.

The rearrangement links TRBV5-6 to TRBJ2-7; 9 bases align to TRBD1. The CDR3 loop spans 14 amino acids. The germline V gene encodes CDR1 SGHDT and CDR2 YYEEEE. The ends lost 0 bases at V and 5 bases at J; junction bases unmatched: 3. This CDR3 reads CASSLDRGRHEQYF. As DNA, the CDR3 is TGTGCCAGCAGCTTGGACAGGGGGCGGCACGAGCAGTACTTC.

This chain connects TRBV20-1 to TRBJ1-6, with 10 bases aligning to TRBD1. The germline V gene has CDR1 DFQATT and CDR2 SNEGSKA (reference sequence). Germline trimming cut 3 bases from V and 7 bases from J; bases unmatched to any gene: 9. The CDR3 runs 16 residues. CDR3 nucleotide sequence: TGCAGTGCTAGGGAACTAGGACAGGGGGAGAATTCACCCCTCCACTTT. Translated, it gives CSARELGQGENSPLHF.

A few counts support this clonotype. The V call is TRBV20-1, the J call TRBJ2-7, with TRBD2 matching 12 bases. Germline trimming cut 1 base from V and 0 bases from J; bases unmatched to any gene: 16. CDR3 length: 20 residues. Germline V lookup: CDR1 DFQATT, CDR2 SNEGSKA (reference sequence). The CDR3, as DNA: TGCAGTGCTAGAGCGATTCGGACTAGCGGGGCCGCCCCCTCCTCCTACGAGCAGTACTTC. It is translated as CSARAIRTSGAAPSSYEQYF.

This chain connects TRBV12-3 or TRBV12-4 to TRBJ1-2; 9 bases match TRBD1. The CDR3 extends over 15 amino acids. V shed 1 base, J shed 2 bases, and the junction held 2 bases outside the gene matches. The CDR3 spells CASSLVGTGNYGYTF. Written as DNA, the CDR3 is TGTGCCAGCAGTTTAGTGGGGACAGGGAACTATGGCTACACCTTC.

About this clonotype itself: The germline gene is not matched at one end of the junction; a read error may be the cause. The V and J genes are TRBV7-7 and TRBJ2-1; D possibly corresponds to TRBD1 (6 bases). The CDR3 loop spans 13 amino acids. Germline loops: CDR1 SSHAT, CDR2 FNYEAQ (reference sequence). DNA of the CDR3: TGTGCTAGCAGCCACGTTGAGGGGGATGAGCAGTTCTTC. Translated, it gives CASSHVEGDEQFF.